Below, 10 T cell receptor beta chains from the same sample are listed, as sequenced in a study of identical twins. TCRdb ran MiXCR on the 5' RACE reads and lists one entry per CDR3 protein. The sample contains fewer than 250,000 distinct CDR3 sequences, roughly 10% of which appear only once. The sample taken for sequencing was memory (CD45RO+) T cells sorted from blood. The source of these receptors is a woman younger than 30 in good health.

V and J are TRBV30 and TRBJ1-2; maybe TRBD1 (5 bases). The V end was cut by 2 bases, the J end by 8 bases, with 21 bases between. Per germline, CDR1 GTSNPN and CDR2 SVGIG (reference sequence). This CDR3 has 15 residues. The chain's CDR3 is CAWSPSTAWRRGYTF. The DNA of the CDR3 is TGTGCCTGGAGTCCCTCGACAGCCTGGCGTCGGGGCTACACCTTC.

The rearrangement links TRBV20-1 to TRBJ2-7; 7 positions match TRBD1. The CDR3 runs 14 residues. The V segment lost 4 bases and the J segment 2 bases; nucleotides outside the gene matches: 8. Germline V lookup: CDR1 DFQATT, CDR2 SNEGSKA (reference sequence). CDR3 in amino acids: CSATGQVHAYEQYF. CDR3 coding DNA: TGCAGTGCTACCGGACAGGTCCATGCCTACGAGCAGTACTTC.

This clonotype was recorded many times. This chain links TRBV5-1 with TRBJ1-4; no firm D call. The CDR3 has 13 residues. The germline CDR1 and CDR2 sequences are SGHRS and YFSETQ. Trimming removed 4 bases at V and 6 bases at J, with 10 bases between. The chain's CDR3 is CASSARRDEKLFF. The CDR3 coding sequence is TGCGCCAGCAGCGCCCGTAGGGATGAAAAACTGTTTTTT.

This rearrangement joins TRBV7-9 to TRBJ2-7, with 9 positions matching TRBD1. The CDR3 consists of 15 residues. CDR1 is SEHNR and CDR2 is FQNEAQ in the germline V gene (reference sequence). The V gene end was trimmed by 3 bases and the J gene end by 5 bases; junction bases not matched to a gene: 8. The CDR3, as DNA: TGTGCCAGCAGCTTGAGGGGACAGGGATTCCACGAGCAGTACTTC. Residues: CASSLRGQGFHEQYF.

This clonotype has a handful of counts. The chain couples TRBV5-1 to TRBJ2-5; 10 bases align to TRBD2. J lost 1 base, V lost 0 bases, and 3 bases had no gene match. Germline V gene data show CDR1 as SGHRS and CDR2 as YFSETQ. The CDR3 has 16 amino acids. The CDR3: CASSLGLAGVQETQYF. The CDR3 DNA sequence: TGCGCCAGCAGCTTGGGTCTAGCGGGGGTCCAAGAGACCCAGTACTTC.

This clonotype has a handful of counts. This chain joins TRBV2 and TRBJ2-7; tentative D call: TRBD1 (5 bases). This CDR3 contains 15 residues. Germline V gene lookup returns CDR1 SNHLY and CDR2 FYNNEI. V gave up 0 bases and J gave up 3 bases, with 12 bases separating them. The DNA of the CDR3 is TGTGCCAGCAGTGAAGCGCCCTACAGGAACTACGAGCAGTACTTC. Translation: CASSEAPYRNYEQYF.

The J gene is TRBJ1-6, the V gene TRBV11-2; 7 bases are shared with TRBD1. Trimming took 5 bases from V and 6 from J; bases not matched to a gene: 16. Germline V gene data show CDR1 as SGHAT and CDR2 as FQNNGV. The CDR3 totals 18 residues. The CDR3 region has the DNA TGTGCCAGCAGCCCAACAATTAGGGGCCGGGACAGTAATTCACCCCTCCACTTT. This encodes CASSPTIRGRDSNSPLHF.

The chain links TRBV20-1 to TRBJ2-3; weak D call: TRBD2 (6 bases). The CDR3 covers 14 residues. Deletions cut 6 bases from V and 1 base from J, with 14 bases between. The V gene's germline CDR1 is DFQATT and CDR2 SNEGSKA (reference sequence). The CDR3 loop is CSALRRVGTDTQYF. In DNA form, the CDR3 reads TGCAGTGCCCTTCGGAGGGTAGGCACAGATACGCAGTATTTT.

The table lists this clonotype with a few counts. V usage is TRBV7-9 and J usage is TRBJ2-3; D gene uncertain. This CDR3 is 14 amino acids long. The V end was cut by 5 bases, the J end by 4 bases, with 13 bases between. CDR1 SEHNR and CDR2 FQNEAQ come from the germline V gene (reference sequence). The CDR3 loop is CASSPATTADTQYF. DNA for the CDR3: TGTGCCAGCAGCCCGGCCACAACGGCAGATACGCAGTATTTT.

This clonotype was found a few times. The chain recombines TRBV19 with TRBJ2-7, with 12 positions matching TRBD1. Trimming at V came to 9 bases and at J to 5 bases, leaving 5 bases not matched to a gene. The CDR3 runs to 13 residues. Germline CDR1 LNHDA, CDR2 SQIVND (reference sequence). Here the CDR3 DNA reads TGTGCCAGCCGGGACAGGGGGCTCCACGAGCAGTACTTC. Residues: CASRDRGLHEQYF.